This entry lists 10 T cell receptor beta chains sequenced from one sample in a study of T cell repertoires in cytomegalovirus infection. In TCRdb, the reads were re-called with MiXCR into one record per CDR3 protein. The sample contains about 310,000 distinct CDR3 sequences, roughly 17% of which appear only once. Sequencing input: PBMCs. The receptors here all came from a human donor in good health (CMV status not recorded). Some clones in this sample may be carry-over from other donors' samples.

The chain uses TRBV4-3 and TRBJ1-2; no clear D. The CDR3 has 15 residues. V was cut by 0 bases and J by 4 bases, with 12 bases left in between. Germline loops: CDR1 LGHNA, CDR2 YSLEER. CDR3 sequence: CASSQDSTDGYGYTF. Here the CDR3 DNA reads TGCGCCAGCAGCCAAGATTCTACGGATGGCTATGGCTACACCTTC.

The V call is TRBV3-1, the J call TRBJ1-5; D not resolved. V lost 5 bases and J 5 bases, leaving 10 bases between the germline ends. This CDR3 has 13 residues. Germline V gives CDR1 LGHDT, CDR2 YNNKEL (reference sequence). DNA of the CDR3: TGTGCCAGCAGCGAACGGTACGATCAGCCCCAGCATTTT. Translated, it gives CASSERYDQPQHF.

This clonotype was counted at least ten times. The gene calls are TRBV7-2 and TRBJ2-3, with TRBD1 matching over 12 bases. The CDR3 runs 16 residues. With V trimmed by 5 bases and J by 5 bases, 8 bases remained unmatched. Germline loops: CDR1 SGHTA, CDR2 FQGNSA. The CDR3 DNA sequence: TGTGCCAGCAGCGATAGGGGACAGGGGGCGGGAGATACGCAGTATTTT. Its protein product is CASSDRGQGAGDTQYF. Full variable domain (rest looked up from reference TRBV7-2 and TRBJ2-3): GAGVSQSPSNKVTEKGKDVELRCDPISGHTALYWYRQSLGQGLEFLIYFQGNSAPDKSGLPSDRFSAERTGGSVSTLTIQRTQQEDSAVYLCASSDRGQGAGDTQYFGPGTRLTVL.

This clonotype was counted at least ten times. The rearrangement joins TRBV7-2 to TRBJ1-5; D is unresolved. CDR1 SGHTA and CDR2 FQGNSA come from the germline V gene. This CDR3 is 13 amino acids long. The V gene lost 4 bases and the J gene lost 7 bases, with 11 bases spanning the gap. In nucleotides, the CDR3 is TGTGCCAGCAGCTCCGGACTCCTCCAGCCCCAGCATTTT. Its protein is CASSSGLLQPQHF.

V gene TRBV5-6 combines with J gene TRBJ1-1; 7 positions agree with TRBD1. The CDR3 extends over 15 amino acids. Per germline, CDR1 SGHDT and CDR2 YYEEEE. V was clipped by 1 base and J by 4 bases; unmatched bases: 7. The DNA for the CDR3 is TGTGCCAGCAGCTTGTTGTCAGGGGGTCGCACTGAAGCTTTCTTT. This codes for CASSLLSGGRTEAFF.

The table lists this clonotype with many counts. V usage is TRBV6-5 and J usage is TRBJ2-1, with 8 positions matching TRBD2. The CDR3 runs to 14 residues. V shed 6 bases and J 4 bases; nucleotides not matched to a gene: 5. Germline CDR1 and CDR2: MNHEY and SVGAGI. As DNA, the CDR3 is TGTGCCAGCAGAGCGGGGGCGAGATACAATGAGCAGTTCTTC. It yields the protein CASRAGARYNEQFF.

The chain recombines TRBV27 with TRBJ1-2; 8 bases map to TRBD1. The V segment lost 6 bases and the J segment 4 bases; nucleotides outside the gene matches: 7. Germline CDR1 is MNHEY and CDR2 is SMNVEV (reference sequence). The CDR3 extends over 14 amino acids. CDR3 nucleotide sequence: TGTGCCAGCAGCCGCTCAGGGACAGGCTATGGCTACACCTTC. Amino acid sequence: CASSRSGTGYGYTF.

This chain joins TRBV27 and TRBJ1-1; D not resolved. CDR3 length: 15 amino acids. V was trimmed by 0 bases and J by 0 bases, leaving 8 bases between them. From germline, CDR1 is MNHEY and CDR2 SMNVEV (reference sequence). The CDR3 loop reads CASSLSTSVNTEAFF. The CDR3 DNA is TGTGCCAGCAGTTTATCGACTTCGGTGAACACTGAAGCTTTCTTT.

V usage is TRBV6-2 or TRBV6-3 and J usage is TRBJ2-3, with 8 bases identical to TRBD2. Germline trimming cut 5 bases from V and 11 bases from J; bases unmatched to any gene: 3. CDR3 size: 11 residues. The germline V gene has CDR1 MNHEY and CDR2 SVGEGT. CDR3 region: CASSHSGVQYF. The CDR3 DNA reads as TGTGCCAGCAGTCATAGCGGGGTGCAGTATTTT.

The chain combines TRBV6-1 with TRBJ2-3, with 10 bases identical to TRBD2. The CDR3 contains 18 residues. Germline assignment: CDR1 MNHNS and CDR2 SASEGT. With 1 base clipped from V and 0 bases from J, the junction kept 7 bases outside the gene matches. The chain's CDR3 is CASSEGTSGLPSTDTQYF. DNA for the CDR3: TGTGCCAGCAGTGAAGGGACTAGCGGACTCCCTAGCACAGATACGCAGTATTTT.